This entry features one T cell receptor beta chain sequence. V shed 8 bases and J 9 bases; nucleotides not matched to a gene: 10. There are 15 residues in the CDR3. The germline V gene encodes CDR1 SGDLS and CDR2 YYNGEE. This sample is part of a study of response to subunit inactivated influenza vaccine. TCRdb fed the RT-PCR reads into MiXCR, producing one record per CDR3 protein. This table has approximately 300,000 distinct CDR3 sequences, approximately 21% appearing once. Material: PBMCs from blood, obtained 21 months after vaccination. The chain has TRBV9 and TRBJ2-1; 14 bases map to TRBD2. The TCR originated in a man aged 50 to 75 who received an inactivated influenza vaccine. The CDR3 DNA reads TGTGCCAGTAGTGTTGGACTAGCGGGAGGAGGTGAGCAGTTCTTC. It encodes CASSVGLAGGGEQFF.